This T cell receptor (beta chain) was recorded in a study of shared clonotypes between healthy human individuals. Study outcomes and limitations: How much donors shared clonotypes was expected to be affected by sequencing depth.

On this clone: Its antigen is still unknown.

None of the donors, who were healthy HIV-negative adults, had recently had acute infections or vaccinations. CDR3 size: 16 residues. V was clipped by 7 bases and J by 0 bases, with 18 bases between them. Germline CDR1 is SGHRS and CDR2 is YFSETQ. This table comes from immunoSEQ multiplex PCR, and its TCRdb copy is limited to in-frame clones, with some not included. The repertoire consists of roughly 680,000 clones, with 72% occurring once and the leading ten covering over 1.5%. Sequenced sample: memory CD4+ T cells sorted from blood. Subset of the sample: CD45RA-negative fraction. V is TRBV5-1 and J is TRBJ2-3; either TRBD1 or TRBD2 may supply D (5 bases each). The sequence came from a woman in her 30s in good health. The CDR3 region is CASYEGNPSSTDTQYF. For the CDR3, the DNA is TGCGCCAGCTATGAGGGGAATCCCTCTAGCACAGATACGCAGTATTTT.